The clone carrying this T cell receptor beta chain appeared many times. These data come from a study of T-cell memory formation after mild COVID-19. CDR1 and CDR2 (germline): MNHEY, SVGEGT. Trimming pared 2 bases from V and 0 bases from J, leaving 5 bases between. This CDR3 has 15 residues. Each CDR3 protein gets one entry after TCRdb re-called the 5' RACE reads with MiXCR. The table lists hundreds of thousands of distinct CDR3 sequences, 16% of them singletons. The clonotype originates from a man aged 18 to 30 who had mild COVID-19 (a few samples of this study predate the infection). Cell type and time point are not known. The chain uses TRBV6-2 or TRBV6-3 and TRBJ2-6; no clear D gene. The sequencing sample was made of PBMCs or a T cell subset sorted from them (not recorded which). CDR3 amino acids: CASSYVLSGANVLTF. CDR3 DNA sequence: TGTGCCAGCAGTTACGTGCTCTCTGGGGCCAACGTCCTGACTTTC.